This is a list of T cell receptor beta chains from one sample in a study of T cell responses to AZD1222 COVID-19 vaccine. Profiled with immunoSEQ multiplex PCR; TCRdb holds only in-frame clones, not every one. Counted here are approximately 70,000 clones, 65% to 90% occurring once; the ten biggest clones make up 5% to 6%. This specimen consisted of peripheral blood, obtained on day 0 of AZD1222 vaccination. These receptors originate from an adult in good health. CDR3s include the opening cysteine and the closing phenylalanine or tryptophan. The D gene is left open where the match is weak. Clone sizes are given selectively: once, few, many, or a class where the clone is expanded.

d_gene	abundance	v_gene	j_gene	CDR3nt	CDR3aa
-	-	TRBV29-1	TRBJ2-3	TGCAGCGTTGAAGATCGCCATTTCACAATGGAAGATACGCAGTATTTT	CSVEDRHFTMEDTQYF
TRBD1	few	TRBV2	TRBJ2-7	TGTGCCAGCAGTGAAAGGGGGCCTGAGCAGTACTTC	CASSERGPEQYF
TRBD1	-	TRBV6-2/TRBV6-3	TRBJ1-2	TGTGCCAGCAGCCTACAGGGGCCCTCAAACTATGGCTACACCTTC	CASSLQGPSNYGYTF
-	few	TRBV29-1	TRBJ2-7	TGCAGCGTTTCGCCGGACCTAGACGAGCAGTACTTC	CSVSPDLDEQYF
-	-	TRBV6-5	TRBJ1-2	TGTGCCAGCACCAACGGGGGATCCGGCTACACCTTC	CASTNGGSGYTF
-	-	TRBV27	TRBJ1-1	TGTGCCAGCAGTTTATCGAGCAACAGGGAAGCTTTCTTT	CASSLSSNREAFF
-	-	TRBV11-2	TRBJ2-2	TGTGCCAGCAGCTTTCAGGGAACCACCGGGGAGCTGTTTTTT	CASSFQGTTGELFF
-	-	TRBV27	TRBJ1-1	TGTGCCAGCAGTTTATTGTCGGGCGCTGAAGCTTTCTTT	CASSLLSGAEAFF
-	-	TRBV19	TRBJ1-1	TGTGCCAGTAGTCATTCCCCGAACACTGAAGCTTTCTTT	CASSHSPNTEAFF
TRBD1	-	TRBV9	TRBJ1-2	TGTGCCAGCAGCGTAGCTCGGCCGGGACAGGGGGACTGGGGAGGCTACACCTTC	CASSVARPGQGDWGGYTF
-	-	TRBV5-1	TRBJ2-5	TGCGCCAGCAGCTCTCAAGAGACCCAGTACTTC	CASSSQETQYF
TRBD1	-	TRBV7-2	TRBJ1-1	TGTGCCAGCAGCACGGGGACAGGGGTCACTGAAGCTTTCTTT	CASSTGTGVTEAFF
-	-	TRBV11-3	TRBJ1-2	TGTGCCAGCAGCATTAGAGGCGAGGGCATATGGACCTTC	CASSIRGEGIWTF
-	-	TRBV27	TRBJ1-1	TGTGCCAGCAGTTCCCAGGGTAGGACTGAAGCTTTCTTT	CASSSQGRTEAFF
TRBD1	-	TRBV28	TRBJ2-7	TGTGCCAGCAGTCCCGGGACAGGGTCGAACGAGCAGTACTTC	CASSPGTGSNEQYF
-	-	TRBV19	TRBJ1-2	TGTGCCAGTAGTGCGCCCACAGAATATGGAGGCTACACCTTC	CASSAPTEYGGYTF